A selection of T cell receptor beta chains follows, all from one sample in a study of graft-versus-host responses after intestinal transplantation. Repertoires were generated with immunoSEQ multiplex PCR, while TCRdb's copy carries only in-frame clones and drops some. The sample holds approximately 89,000 clones; more than 80% are singletons and the top ten take roughly a sixth. This sample comprised PBMCs, obtained about 450 days after intestinal transplant. The receptor set was obtained from a human patient who received an intestinal transplant, so some T cells may come from the graft donor. Each CDR3 is given with its conserved first and last residue. Fields, in order: clone size, D gene, V gene, J gene, CDR3 DNA, CDR3 protein. D genes are given only for firm matches. Clone size is stated in some rows and not others, as once, few, many or a class when expanded.

abundance: .
d_gene: .
v_gene: TRBV5-4
j_gene: TRBJ1-6
CDR3nt: TGTGCCAGTCACCGGGACGGAAATTCACCCCTCCACTTT
CDR3aa: CASHRDGNSPLHF

abundance: .
d_gene: .
v_gene: TRBV5-1
j_gene: TRBJ2-7
CDR3nt: TGCGCCAGCAGCTTGGTGGGCAGGGGTCCATCCCACCCCCCTTACGAGCAGTACTTC
CDR3aa: CASSLVGRGPSHPPYEQYF

abundance: .
d_gene: .
v_gene: TRBV11-3
j_gene: TRBJ2-5
CDR3nt: TGTGCCAGCAGCTTAGATCGGGGGGAGACCCAGTACTTC
CDR3aa: CASSLDRGETQYF

abundance: once
d_gene: .
v_gene: TRBV7-6
j_gene: TRBJ1-4
CDR3nt: TGTGCCAGCAGACTAATCGATTGGGGGGTTGATGAAAAACTGTTTTTT
CDR3aa: CASRLIDWGVDEKLFF

abundance: .
d_gene: .
v_gene: TRBV2
j_gene: TRBJ1-1
CDR3nt: TGTGCCAGCAGCAACCCCTGGGTGCGTGCGGACACTGAAGCTTTCTTT
CDR3aa: CASSNPWVRADTEAFF

abundance: .
d_gene: TRBD1
v_gene: TRBV19
j_gene: TRBJ1-5
CDR3nt: TGTGCCAGTAGTATCAGCAGGGGGCTAGGTGTAAATCAGCCCCAGCATTTT
CDR3aa: CASSISRGLGVNQPQHF

abundance: .
d_gene: .
v_gene: TRBV7-3
j_gene: TRBJ1-1
CDR3nt: TGTGCCAGCAGCTTATGGAAGGACACTGAAGCTTTCTTT
CDR3aa: CASSLWKDTEAFF

abundance: .
d_gene: .
v_gene: TRBV5-8
j_gene: TRBJ1-2
CDR3nt: TGTGCCAGCAGCTTGAACAAGTATGGCTACACCTTC
CDR3aa: CASSLNKYGYTF

abundance: .
d_gene: .
v_gene: TRBV29-1
j_gene: TRBJ2-5
CDR3nt: TGCAGCGTGCGGGGACGGGACCAAGAGACCCAGTACTTC
CDR3aa: CSVRGRDQETQYF

abundance: .
d_gene: .
v_gene: TRBV15
j_gene: TRBJ2-5
CDR3nt: TGTGCCACCAGCGACCCAACAGGAGTTCAAGAGACCCAGTACTTC
CDR3aa: CATSDPTGVQETQYF

abundance: .
d_gene: .
v_gene: TRBV19
j_gene: TRBJ1-1
CDR3nt: TGTGCCAGTAGTATAGGCCGAGGGGGTCAGCGCACTGAAGCTTTCTTT
CDR3aa: CASSIGRGGQRTEAFF

abundance: .
d_gene: TRBD2
v_gene: TRBV6-5
j_gene: TRBJ2-3
CDR3nt: TGTGCCAGCAGTTACGGGCTAGCGGGGGCGCAAGATACGCAGTATTTT
CDR3aa: CASSYGLAGAQDTQYF

abundance: .
d_gene: TRBD2
v_gene: TRBV5-1
j_gene: TRBJ2-3
CDR3nt: TGCGCCAGCAGCTTGGGGCTAGCGGGGGGGCCAGATACGCAGTATTTT
CDR3aa: CASSLGLAGGPDTQYF

abundance: .
d_gene: TRBD1
v_gene: TRBV5-8
j_gene: TRBJ1-6
CDR3nt: TGTGCCAGCAGCTCCGGACAGGGCAATTCACCCCTCCACTTT
CDR3aa: CASSSGQGNSPLHF

abundance: .
d_gene: .
v_gene: TRBV4-1
j_gene: TRBJ2-5
CDR3nt: TGCGCCAGCAGCCAAGACGGTCCCCAGTACTTC
CDR3aa: CASSQDGPQYF

abundance: .
d_gene: TRBD1
v_gene: TRBV5-1
j_gene: TRBJ2-3
CDR3nt: TGCGCCAGCAGCTTGGGGGGACAGTTATCAGATACGCAGTATTTT
CDR3aa: CASSLGGQLSDTQYF

abundance: once
d_gene: .
v_gene: TRBV5-5
j_gene: TRBJ1-1
CDR3nt: TGTGCCAGCAGCATATCAGGTACTGAAGCTTTCTTT
CDR3aa: CASSISGTEAFF

abundance: .
d_gene: TRBD1
v_gene: TRBV5-1
j_gene: TRBJ1-2
CDR3nt: TGCGCCAGCAGCCGGGACAGCTCCCAAATAGGTGGCTACACCTTC
CDR3aa: CASSRDSSQIGGYTF

abundance: .
d_gene: .
v_gene: TRBV5-1
j_gene: TRBJ2-2
CDR3nt: TGCGCCAGCAGCTTGGGAGAGTCCGGGGAGCTGTTTTTT
CDR3aa: CASSLGESGELFF

abundance: few
d_gene: TRBD1
v_gene: TRBV2
j_gene: TRBJ1-2
CDR3nt: TGTGCCAGCGGGGACAGAGCCTATGGCTACACCTTC
CDR3aa: CASGDRAYGYTF

abundance: .
d_gene: .
v_gene: TRBV9
j_gene: TRBJ2-3
CDR3nt: TGTGCCAGCAGCTCCGACACAGATACGCAGTATTTT
CDR3aa: CASSSDTDTQYF

abundance: .
d_gene: .
v_gene: TRBV9
j_gene: TRBJ2-3
CDR3nt: TGTGCCAGCAGCCCAGGGCCTTCGGATACGCAGTATTTT
CDR3aa: CASSPGPSDTQYF

abundance: .
d_gene: TRBD2
v_gene: TRBV29-1
j_gene: TRBJ2-7
CDR3nt: TGCAGCGTTGAGGGGGAGGGCTCCTACGAGCAGTACTTC
CDR3aa: CSVEGEGSYEQYF

abundance: .
d_gene: TRBD1
v_gene: TRBV19
j_gene: TRBJ2-3
CDR3nt: TGTGCCAGTAGTCTTGGACAGGGGGTAAATACGCAGTATTTT
CDR3aa: CASSLGQGVNTQYF

abundance: .
d_gene: .
v_gene: TRBV5-1
j_gene: TRBJ2-7
CDR3nt: TGCGCCAGCAGCTTGGGTTCACAACAGGCCAAATACATCGAGCAGTACTTC
CDR3aa: CASSLGSQQAKYIEQYF

abundance: .
d_gene: TRBD1
v_gene: TRBV5-1
j_gene: TRBJ2-1
CDR3nt: TGCGCCAGCAGCTTGGGGACAGGGAGCTTCAATGAGCAGTTCTTC
CDR3aa: CASSLGTGSFNEQFF

abundance: .
d_gene: .
v_gene: TRBV4-1
j_gene: TRBJ1-1
CDR3nt: TGCGCCAGCAGCCGCCCCCGTAGTGGCACGGTGAACACTGAAGCTTTCTTT
CDR3aa: CASSRPRSGTVNTEAFF

abundance: .
d_gene: .
v_gene: TRBV2
j_gene: TRBJ2-3
CDR3nt: TGTGCCAGCAGCGAGGGGAAACCTAGCACAGATACGCAGTATTTT
CDR3aa: CASSEGKPSTDTQYF

abundance: .
d_gene: .
v_gene: TRBV27
j_gene: TRBJ1-6
CDR3nt: TGTGCCAGCAGGGGATCCTATAATTCACCCCTCCACTTT
CDR3aa: CASRGSYNSPLHF

abundance: .
d_gene: TRBD1
v_gene: TRBV6-5
j_gene: TRBJ1-4
CDR3nt: TGTGCCAGCAGCCCGAACAGGGGATGGTTACTGTTTTTT
CDR3aa: CASSPNRGWLLFF

abundance: .
d_gene: .
v_gene: TRBV9
j_gene: TRBJ2-5
CDR3nt: TGTGCCAGCAGCGTAGGGTCGGGGGACGGAGAGACCCAGTACTTC
CDR3aa: CASSVGSGDGETQYF

abundance: .
d_gene: TRBD1
v_gene: TRBV29-1
j_gene: TRBJ2-3
CDR3nt: TGCAGCGTTCAGGGGGCAGGGGCAGATACGCAGTATTTT
CDR3aa: CSVQGAGADTQYF

abundance: .
d_gene: .
v_gene: TRBV10-3
j_gene: TRBJ2-5
CDR3nt: TGTGCCATCAGTGAGTCTCAGGGACCCGAGACCCAGTACTTC
CDR3aa: CAISESQGPETQYF

abundance: .
d_gene: .
v_gene: TRBV6-1
j_gene: TRBJ2-1
CDR3nt: TGTGCCAGCAGTGAAGTCCCAAGACCAATACCCTACAATGAGCAGTTCTTC
CDR3aa: CASSEVPRPIPYNEQFF

abundance: .
d_gene: .
v_gene: TRBV19
j_gene: TRBJ2-7
CDR3nt: TGTGCCAGTAGTGCCGACTTATCCCTCGAGCAGTACTTC
CDR3aa: CASSADLSLEQYF

abundance: .
d_gene: TRBD2
v_gene: TRBV2
j_gene: TRBJ2-1
CDR3nt: TGTGCCAGCAGTGAATCGGGGGGCTCCTACAATGAGCAGTTCTTC
CDR3aa: CASSESGGSYNEQFF

abundance: .
d_gene: TRBD2
v_gene: TRBV6-6
j_gene: TRBJ2-7
CDR3nt: TGTGCCAGCAGGCTCAATAGCGGGGGTGGCTACGAGCAGTACTTC
CDR3aa: CASRLNSGGGYEQYF

abundance: .
d_gene: TRBD2
v_gene: TRBV10-3
j_gene: TRBJ2-3
CDR3nt: TGTGCCACCCAGCGGGGGGGCCAAGATACGCAGTATTTT
CDR3aa: CATQRGGQDTQYF

abundance: .
d_gene: .
v_gene: TRBV5-1
j_gene: TRBJ1-6
CDR3nt: TGCGCCAGCAGCCCCGGCGACTTTTACCCTTCACCCCTCCACTTT
CDR3aa: CASSPGDFYPSPLHF

abundance: .
d_gene: TRBD1
v_gene: TRBV9
j_gene: TRBJ2-3
CDR3nt: TGTGCCAGCAGCCCACAGGGGGCGCTAACCCCGGATACGCAGTATTTT
CDR3aa: CASSPQGALTPDTQYF

abundance: .
d_gene: .
v_gene: TRBV5-1
j_gene: TRBJ1-2
CDR3nt: TGCGCCAGCAGCTTGGCAGGGAACTATGGCTACACCTTC
CDR3aa: CASSLAGNYGYTF

abundance: .
d_gene: .
v_gene: TRBV5-1
j_gene: TRBJ1-6
CDR3nt: TGCGCCAGCAGCTTTGGGGACGACTCCTATAATTCACCCCTCCACTTT
CDR3aa: CASSFGDDSYNSPLHF

abundance: once
d_gene: .
v_gene: TRBV19
j_gene: TRBJ1-2
CDR3nt: TGTGCCAGTAGTGCCGCCACAGGAGACTATGGCTACACCTTC
CDR3aa: CASSAATGDYGYTF

abundance: .
d_gene: .
v_gene: TRBV19
j_gene: TRBJ1-6
CDR3nt: TGTGCCAGTAGTATATCGGGCATACCGAGCTCCTATAATTCACCCCTCCACTTT
CDR3aa: CASSISGIPSSYNSPLHF

abundance: .
d_gene: .
v_gene: TRBV2
j_gene: TRBJ2-7
CDR3nt: TGTGCCAGCAGTGATTCGGGGCAGGCCTACGAGCAGTACTTC
CDR3aa: CASSDSGQAYEQYF

abundance: .
d_gene: .
v_gene: TRBV25-1
j_gene: TRBJ2-4
CDR3nt: TGTGCCAGCAGTGGGCAGGGGTCCAAAAACATTCAGTACTTC
CDR3aa: CASSGQGSKNIQYF

abundance: .
d_gene: .
v_gene: TRBV4-1
j_gene: TRBJ2-7
CDR3nt: TGCGCCAGCAGCCAAGGTGTGGGCGAGCAGTACTTC
CDR3aa: CASSQGVGEQYF

abundance: .
d_gene: TRBD1
v_gene: TRBV6-1
j_gene: TRBJ1-4
CDR3nt: TGTGCCACCCAACAGGGGAGTAATGAAAAACTGTTTTTT
CDR3aa: CATQQGSNEKLFF

abundance: .
d_gene: .
v_gene: TRBV23-1
j_gene: TRBJ2-4
CDR3nt: TGCGCCAGCAGGCAGGCCCCCAAAAACATTCAGTACTTC
CDR3aa: CASRQAPKNIQYF

abundance: .
d_gene: .
v_gene: TRBV11-3
j_gene: TRBJ2-1
CDR3nt: TGTGCCAGCAGCCCAGGGACGGTCAATGAGCAGTTCTTC
CDR3aa: CASSPGTVNEQFF